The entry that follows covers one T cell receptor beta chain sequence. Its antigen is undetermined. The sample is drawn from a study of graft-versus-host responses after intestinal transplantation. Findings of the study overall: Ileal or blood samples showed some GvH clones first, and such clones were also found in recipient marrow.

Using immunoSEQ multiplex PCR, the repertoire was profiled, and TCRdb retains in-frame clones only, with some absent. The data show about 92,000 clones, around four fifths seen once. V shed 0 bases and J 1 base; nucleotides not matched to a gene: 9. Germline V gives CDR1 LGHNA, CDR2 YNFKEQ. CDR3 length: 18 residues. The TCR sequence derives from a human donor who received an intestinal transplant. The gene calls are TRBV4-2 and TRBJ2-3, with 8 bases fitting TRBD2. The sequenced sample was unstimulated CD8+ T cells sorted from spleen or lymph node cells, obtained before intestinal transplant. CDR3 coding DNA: TGTGCCAGCAGCCAAGATAACGGGAGGGCCCATCGCACAGATACGCAGTATTTT. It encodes CASSQDNGRAHRTDTQYF.